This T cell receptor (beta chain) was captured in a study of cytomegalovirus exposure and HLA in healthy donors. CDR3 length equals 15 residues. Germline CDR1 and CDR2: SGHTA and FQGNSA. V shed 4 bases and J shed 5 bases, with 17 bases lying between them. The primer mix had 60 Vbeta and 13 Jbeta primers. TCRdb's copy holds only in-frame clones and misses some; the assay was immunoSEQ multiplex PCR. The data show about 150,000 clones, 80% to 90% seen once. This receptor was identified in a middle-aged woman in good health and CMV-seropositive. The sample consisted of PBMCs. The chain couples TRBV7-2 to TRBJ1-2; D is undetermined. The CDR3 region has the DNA TGTGCCAGCAGCTCAATGTCCCTCACAAGATATGGCTACACCTTC. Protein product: CASSSMSLTRYGYTF.